Listed below are T cell receptor beta chains from one sample, sequenced in a study of CD8 T cells in Susac syndrome. One entry per CDR3 protein, called by TCRdb with MiXCR from the immunoSEQ multiplex PCR reads. The sample consists of roughly 200,000 distinct CDR3 sequences, around 95% of them appearing once. Sequenced sample: CD4+ T cells from PBMCs. These receptors were collected from a human donor with multiple sclerosis. Each CDR3 is given with its conserved first and last residue. Each record gives: CDR3 length, J gene, V gene, clone size, D gene, CDR3 DNA, CDR3 protein. D genes are given only for firm matches. Not all rows give a size; the values are once, few, many and, for expanded clones, a class.

len: 14
j_gene: TRBJ2-3
v_gene: TRBV5-4
abundance: -
d_gene: TRBD2
CDR3nt: TGTGCCATGGGAGCGGGGGGGATCACAGATACGCAGTATTTT
CDR3aa: CAMGAGGITDTQYF

len: 14
j_gene: TRBJ2-3
v_gene: TRBV10-3
abundance: -
d_gene: TRBD2
CDR3nt: TGTGCCATCAGTGGACTAGCGGGGAAAGATACGCAGTATTTT
CDR3aa: CAISGLAGKDTQYF

len: 16
j_gene: TRBJ2-3
v_gene: TRBV20-1
abundance: -
d_gene: TRBD2
CDR3nt: TGCAGTGCTTACCCTAGCGGGGGGCGGCGCACAGATACGCAGTATTTT
CDR3aa: CSAYPSGGRRTDTQYF

len: 14
j_gene: TRBJ2-3
v_gene: TRBV19
abundance: -
d_gene: -
CDR3nt: TGTGCCAGTAGTACGGGGGCGGCCGGGGATACGCAGTATTTT
CDR3aa: CASSTGAAGDTQYF

len: 15
j_gene: TRBJ2-3
v_gene: TRBV7-2
abundance: -
d_gene: TRBD1
CDR3nt: TGTGCCAGCAGGAGAAACAGGGGGGGCACAGATACGCAGTATTTT
CDR3aa: CASRRNRGGTDTQYF

len: 15
j_gene: TRBJ2-5
v_gene: TRBV20-1
abundance: -
d_gene: -
CDR3nt: TGCAGTGCTAGCGCCGGAGCGACCTTTGTGGAGACCCAGTACTTC
CDR3aa: CSASAGATFVETQYF

len: 12
j_gene: TRBJ2-3
v_gene: TRBV20-1
abundance: -
d_gene: -
CDR3nt: TGCAGTGCGGACCGGGACATCCAAACCTCCCCCTTT
CDR3aa: CSADRDIQTSPF

len: 15
j_gene: TRBJ1-1
v_gene: TRBV9
abundance: -
d_gene: TRBD1
CDR3nt: TGTGCCAGCAGCGCCTCGGGACAGTCGAACACTGAAGCTTTCTTT
CDR3aa: CASSASGQSNTEAFF

len: 12
j_gene: TRBJ1-1
v_gene: TRBV20-1
abundance: -
d_gene: -
CDR3nt: TGCAGTGCTAGACGGGAGTTCACTGAAGCTTTCTTT
CDR3aa: CSARREFTEAFF

len: 19
j_gene: TRBJ2-1
v_gene: TRBV29-1
abundance: once
d_gene: -
CDR3nt: TGCAGCGTCGCCCCCGGGACGATAAGGAGGGGGAGCTCCTACAATGAGCAGTTCTTC
CDR3aa: CSVAPGTIRRGSSYNEQFF

len: 13
j_gene: TRBJ1-2
v_gene: TRBV29-1
abundance: -
d_gene: -
CDR3nt: TGCAGCGTTGAACTGTTTGGTAACTATGGCTACACCTTC
CDR3aa: CSVELFGNYGYTF

len: 12
j_gene: TRBJ2-1
v_gene: TRBV7-8
abundance: -
d_gene: -
CDR3nt: TGTGCCAGCAGCTTCAGGGCGTTGGAGCAGTTCTTC
CDR3aa: CASSFRALEQFF

len: 13
j_gene: TRBJ2-5
v_gene: TRBV29-1
abundance: -
d_gene: -
CDR3nt: TGCAGCGTTGATTACCGGGCGAAAGAGACCCAGTACTTC
CDR3aa: CSVDYRAKETQYF

len: 16
j_gene: TRBJ2-5
v_gene: TRBV7-2
abundance: -
d_gene: TRBD1
CDR3nt: TGTGCCAGCAGCGCCCATCCGGGACAGGCCAAAGAGACCCAGTACTTC
CDR3aa: CASSAHPGQAKETQYF

len: 17
j_gene: TRBJ1-2
v_gene: TRBV3-1
abundance: -
d_gene: TRBD1
CDR3nt: TGTGCCAGCAGCTACAGACTAGACAGGGTAGCTAACTATGGCTACACCTTC
CDR3aa: CASSYRLDRVANYGYTF

len: 15
j_gene: TRBJ2-5
v_gene: TRBV25-1
abundance: -
d_gene: TRBD1
CDR3nt: TGTGCCAGCAGTGAAGTTAGACAGGGATACGAGACCCAGTACTTC
CDR3aa: CASSEVRQGYETQYF

len: 17
j_gene: TRBJ1-5
v_gene: TRBV30
abundance: -
d_gene: -
CDR3nt: TGTGCCTGGAGTGAGGGAGACAGGCCTTTTATGCGTCAGCCCCAGCATTTT
CDR3aa: CAWSEGDRPFMRQPQHF

len: 14
j_gene: TRBJ2-7
v_gene: TRBV20-1
abundance: once
d_gene: TRBD1
CDR3nt: TGCAGTGCCCCCGACAGGGGAAGAACCTACGAGCAGTACTTC
CDR3aa: CSAPDRGRTYEQYF

len: 10
j_gene: TRBJ2-1
v_gene: TRBV4-1
abundance: few
d_gene: -
CDR3nt: TGCGCCAGCAGAGGGAATGAGCAGTTCTTC
CDR3aa: CASRGNEQFF

len: 13
j_gene: TRBJ1-4
v_gene: TRBV2
abundance: -
d_gene: -
CDR3nt: TGTGCCAGCAGTGAAGGGGACGGTGAAAAACTGTTTTTT
CDR3aa: CASSEGDGEKLFF

len: 12
j_gene: TRBJ1-2
v_gene: TRBV9
abundance: -
d_gene: -
CDR3nt: TGTGCCAGCAACGACGACAGCTATGGCTACACCTTC
CDR3aa: CASNDDSYGYTF

len: 19
j_gene: TRBJ2-4
v_gene: TRBV28
abundance: -
d_gene: TRBD2
CDR3nt: TGTGCCAGCAGTCCTTCCGGGCTAGCGGGGCTTCTAGCCAAAAACATTCAGTACTTC
CDR3aa: CASSPSGLAGLLAKNIQYF

len: 18
j_gene: TRBJ2-1
v_gene: TRBV3-1
abundance: -
d_gene: -
CDR3nt: TGTGCCAGCAGCCAAGGGTCTTTCAGATCGGACTTCTACAATGAGCAGTTCTTC
CDR3aa: CASSQGSFRSDFYNEQFF

len: 17
j_gene: TRBJ1-5
v_gene: TRBV1
abundance: -
d_gene: -
CDR3nt: TGCACCAGCAGCCCCCGACAGGGCCCTTATAGCAATCAGCCCCAGCATTTT
CDR3aa: CTSSPRQGPYSNQPQHF

len: 14
j_gene: TRBJ1-2
v_gene: TRBV30
abundance: -
d_gene: -
CDR3nt: TGTGCCTGGAGTGAGGACGTTAATGACTATGGCTACACCTTC
CDR3aa: CAWSEDVNDYGYTF

len: 15
j_gene: TRBJ1-1
v_gene: TRBV12-3/TRBV12-4
abundance: -
d_gene: TRBD1
CDR3nt: TGTGCCAGCAGTCCAATGTCACCGGGACAGGGCCCTCCTTTCTTT
CDR3aa: CASSPMSPGQGPPFF

len: 16
j_gene: TRBJ2-3
v_gene: TRBV4-3
abundance: -
d_gene: -
CDR3nt: TGCGCCAGCAGCTTAACCAAGGACGGATGGAGGGATACGCAGTATTTT
CDR3aa: CASSLTKDGWRDTQYF

len: 13
j_gene: TRBJ2-3
v_gene: TRBV20-1
abundance: -
d_gene: -
CDR3nt: TGCAGTGCTAAAGAGCTCTCCACAGATACGCAGTATTTT
CDR3aa: CSAKELSTDTQYF

len: 13
j_gene: TRBJ2-7
v_gene: TRBV29-1
abundance: -
d_gene: TRBD2
CDR3nt: TGCAGCGCGCGGGGGGGCGGTCGGTACGAGCAGTACTTC
CDR3aa: CSARGGGRYEQYF

len: 14
j_gene: TRBJ2-2
v_gene: TRBV29-1
abundance: -
d_gene: -
CDR3nt: TGCAGCGGAACCTACCACTCGAACACCGGGGAGCTGTTTTTT
CDR3aa: CSGTYHSNTGELFF

len: 14
j_gene: TRBJ1-1
v_gene: TRBV4-2
abundance: -
d_gene: -
CDR3nt: TGTGCCAGCAGCCAACAGGGAGGGAATGGTGAAGCTTTCTTT
CDR3aa: CASSQQGGNGEAFF

len: 17
j_gene: TRBJ1-6
v_gene: TRBV9
abundance: -
d_gene: -
CDR3nt: TGTGCCAGCAGCGGCGGGACGGGGTTTGGTGGTAATTCACCCCTCCACTTT
CDR3aa: CASSGGTGFGGNSPLHF

len: 14
j_gene: TRBJ1-6
v_gene: TRBV27
abundance: -
d_gene: TRBD1
CDR3nt: TGTGCCAGCAGTTTGGGGACAGGGGATTCACCCCTCCACTTT
CDR3aa: CASSLGTGDSPLHF

len: 15
j_gene: TRBJ2-3
v_gene: TRBV27
abundance: -
d_gene: TRBD2
CDR3nt: TGTGCCAGCACCTCACTGGCGGGGGGGACAGATACGCAGTATTTT
CDR3aa: CASTSLAGGTDTQYF

len: 12
j_gene: TRBJ1-2
v_gene: TRBV12-3/TRBV12-4
abundance: -
d_gene: TRBD1
CDR3nt: TGTGCCAGCAGTCCACAGGGGAATGGCTACACCTTC
CDR3aa: CASSPQGNGYTF

len: 18
j_gene: TRBJ2-3
v_gene: TRBV2
abundance: -
d_gene: TRBD2
CDR3nt: TGTGCCAGCAGTGCCACTCCCATCCTAGCGGGGGACACAGATACGCAGTATTTT
CDR3aa: CASSATPILAGDTDTQYF

len: 16
j_gene: TRBJ1-2
v_gene: TRBV7-2
abundance: -
d_gene: -
CDR3nt: TGTGCCAGCAGCTTAGCGCGGCGGCGGGGTAGGAATGGCTACACCTTC
CDR3aa: CASSLARRRGRNGYTF

len: 13
j_gene: TRBJ2-3
v_gene: TRBV6-2/TRBV6-3
abundance: -
d_gene: -
CDR3nt: TGTGCCAGCAGTTACTCGGAGCGAGATACGCAGTATTTT
CDR3aa: CASSYSERDTQYF

len: 14
j_gene: TRBJ1-6
v_gene: TRBV27
abundance: -
d_gene: -
CDR3nt: TGTGCCAGCAAGATCGACAGAGCAAATTCACCCCTCCACTTT
CDR3aa: CASKIDRANSPLHF

len: 15
j_gene: TRBJ1-6
v_gene: TRBV11-2
abundance: -
d_gene: -
CDR3nt: TGTGCCAGCAGCTTAGGGCCAGTTGGTAATTCACCCCTCCACTTT
CDR3aa: CASSLGPVGNSPLHF